The 23 T cell receptor beta chains below all came from one sample that was sequenced in a study of response to subunit inactivated influenza vaccine. TCRdb re-called the RT-PCR reads through MiXCR, storing one row per CDR3 protein. Of hundreds of thousands of distinct CDR3 sequences detected, 11% to 15% appear once; the ten largest clones hold around 7.3%. The sample here was PBMCs from blood, taken 14 to 15 days before vaccination. The source is a man over 45 who received an inactivated influenza vaccine.

The genes are TRBV28 and TRBJ1-6, with 8 nucleotides matching TRBD1. The trim removed 4 bases at V and 7 bases at J, leaving 6 bases unmatched. The CDR3 loop spans 15 amino acids. The germline gives CDR1 MDHEN, CDR2 SYDVKM. CDR3 bases: TGTGCCAGCAGTTCAGGACAGGGTATAAATTCACCCCTCCACTTT. Translating gives CASSSGQGINSPLHF.

This clonotype occurred a few times. This chain connects TRBV18 to TRBJ1-2; D is perhaps TRBD1 (6 bases). The length of the CDR3 is 14 residues. Trimming cost V 3 bases and J 5 bases, with 13 bases left between them. From germline, CDR1 is KGHSH and CDR2 LQKENI. CDR3: CASSPPDSFYGYTF. The CDR3, as DNA: TGTGCCAGCTCACCGCCGGACAGCTTTTATGGCTACACCTTC. Complete variable domain (other parts from reference TRBV18 and TRBJ1-2): NAGVMQNPRHLVRRRGQEARLRCSPMKGHSHVYWYRQLPEEGLKFMVYLQKENIIDESGMPKERFSAEFPKEGPSILRIQQVVRGDSAAYFCASSPPDSFYGYTFGSGTRLTVV.

There are a few counts of this clonotype. The rearrangement links TRBV30 to TRBJ1-4; D is uncertain. Trimming removed 0 bases from V and 13 bases from J, with 15 bases in between. Germline V gene lookup returns CDR1 GTSNPN and CDR2 SVGIG (reference sequence). The CDR3 spans 13 residues. In DNA form, the CDR3 reads TGTGCCTGGAGTGTGCTGATGGCCTCGGGACTGTTTTTT. Its translation is CAWSVLMASGLFF.

This clonotype has more than one count but fewer than ten. The chain is built from TRBV30 and TRBJ2-3, with TRBD1 as a possible D gene (5 bases). V was clipped by 1 base and J by 6 bases, with 8 bases between them. The CDR3 is made up of 12 amino acids. Germline CDR1 and CDR2: GTSNPN and SVGIG (reference sequence). CDR3 in amino acids: CAWSAGRDTQYF. The CDR3 DNA reads TGTGCCTGGAGTGCAGGGCGCGATACGCAGTATTTT.

This clonotype was recorded a few times. The V and J genes are TRBV29-1 and TRBJ1-2; D possibly corresponds to TRBD1 (5 bases). This CDR3 has 13 residues. In germline, CDR1 is SQVTM, CDR2 ANQGSEA. V lost 4 bases to trimming and J lost 3 bases, with 12 bases between them. The chain's CDR3 is CSVGIGGHYGYTF. The CDR3 DNA sequence: TGCAGCGTTGGTATCGGGGGACACTATGGCTACACCTTC.

The sample holds many counts of this clonotype. The chain has TRBV5-1 and TRBJ2-7; TRBD1 agrees at 10 bases. Germline loops: CDR1 SGHRS, CDR2 YFSETQ. The CDR3 runs to 18 residues. V shed 3 bases, J shed 3 bases, and the junction held 15 bases outside the gene matches. The CDR3, as DNA: TGCGCCAGCAGCTCCGGGACAGGGGAAATTTTGGTTCTCTACGAGCAGTACTTC. Translation: CASSSGTGEILVLYEQYF.

This clonotype came up many times. The chain recombines TRBV29-1 with TRBJ2-5; D possibly corresponds to TRBD2 (5 bases). V was pared by 5 bases and J by 5 bases, with 12 bases between. CDR3 size: 12 residues. Germline V CDR1 and CDR2: SQVTM, ANQGSEA. The CDR3 loop is CSVLRASETQYF. The CDR3 DNA sequence: TGCAGCGTTTTGAGGGCATCGGAGACCCAGTACTTC.

The gene calls are TRBV12-3 or TRBV12-4 and TRBJ2-3, with 10 positions matching TRBD2. This CDR3 contains 15 residues. With V trimmed by 3 bases and J by 8 bases, 8 bases remained unmatched. Here the CDR3 DNA reads TGTGCCAGCAGTTTGGGAGCGGGGGGGCAAGGTACGCAGTATTTT. Translating it yields CASSLGAGGQGTQYF.

The chain carries TRBV20-1 and TRBJ2-1; 11 nucleotides align to TRBD2. The CDR3 covers 14 residues. Looked up from germline, CDR1 is DFQATT and CDR2 is SNEGSKA (reference sequence). Trimming at V came to 5 bases and at J to 4 bases, leaving 4 bases not matched to a gene. The CDR3 DNA follows: TGCAGTGCTCAACTAGCGGGGGCGTACAATGAGCAGTTCTTC. Protein sequence: CSAQLAGAYNEQFF.

This clonotype was seen only once. The V call is TRBV5-1, the J call TRBJ2-7; D is perhaps TRBD1 (6 bases). The CDR3 loop spans 15 amino acids. Germline V CDR1 and CDR2: SGHRS, YFSETQ. V was trimmed by 4 bases and J by 0 bases, leaving 14 bases between them. The CDR3 DNA reads as TGCGCCAGCAGCCTCACAGGGACGGTCTCCTACGAGCAGTACTTC. Translated: CASSLTGTVSYEQYF.

This clonotype was seen many times. CDR3 DNA: TGTGCCAGCAGCCCGGGGCGGTCCGGGAACGAGCAGTACTTC. Its protein product is CASSPGRSGNEQYF. This sequence joins TRBV7-9 and TRBJ2-7; D may be TRBD1 or TRBD2 (5 bases each). V lost 5 bases to trimming and J lost 5 bases, with 16 bases between them. The CDR3 consists of 14 residues. The germline V gene has CDR1 SEHNR and CDR2 FQNEAQ (reference sequence).

The J gene is TRBJ1-5, the V gene TRBV24-1; D is uncertain. V was pared by 2 bases and J by 5 bases, with 9 bases between. Per the germline V gene, CDR1 is KGHDR and CDR2 is SFDVKD. The CDR3 consists of 14 residues. CDR3 coding DNA: TGTGCCACCAGTGATTCCCAGGCGTATCAGCCCCAGCATTTT. This codes for CATSDSQAYQPQHF.

The V and J genes are TRBV24-1 and TRBJ2-1; 9 bases are a match to TRBD2. This CDR3 comprises 18 residues. Germline V gene sequence: CDR1 KGHDR, CDR2 SFDVKD. V dropped 5 bases and J dropped 0; count of bases not matched to a gene: 10. The chain's CDR3 is CATSGRLAEQSSYNEQFF. In DNA, the CDR3 is TGTGCCACCAGTGGGAGACTAGCGGAGCAAAGCTCCTACAATGAGCAGTTCTTC.

The chain uses TRBV4-3 and TRBJ2-2; D uncertain. Trimming removed 4 bases from V and 3 bases from J, with 9 bases in between. This CDR3 spans 14 amino acids. The germline V gene has CDR1 LGHNA and CDR2 YSLEER. The DNA of the CDR3 is TGCGCCAGCAGCCCGGTAGTGCACACCGGGGAGCTGTTTTTT. Encoded protein: CASSPVVHTGELFF.

This clonotype was counted between two and nine times. The rearrangement joins TRBV20-1 to TRBJ1-5, with TRBD1 as a possible D gene (5 bases). CDR3 length: 15 amino acids. CDR1 and CDR2 from the germline V gene are DFQATT and SNEGSKA (reference sequence). V was clipped by 1 base and J by 3 bases, with 13 bases between them. The CDR3 DNA is TGCAGTGCTAGAGTCCCAGGGCGGGCCAATCAGCCCCAGCATTTT. It encodes CSARVPGRANQPQHF.

This clonotype was observed a few times. This sequence joins TRBV4-2 and TRBJ1-1; 11 bases fit TRBD1. J was trimmed by 10 bases and V by 3 bases; bases with no gene match: 7. This CDR3 has 14 amino acids. The germline V gene encodes CDR1 LGHNA and CDR2 YNFKEQ. Here the CDR3 DNA reads TGTGCCAGCAGCCAGCCGGGACAGGGGGTCGGAGCTTTCTTT. Translation: CASSQPGQGVGAFF.

This sequence joins TRBV9 and TRBJ2-3, with 8 bases matching TRBD2. Germline V CDR1 and CDR2: SGDLS, YYNGEE. V gave up 0 bases and J gave up 6 bases; unmatched junction bases: 6. The CDR3 loop spans 15 amino acids. The CDR3: CASSVGSGAWDTQYF. DNA of the CDR3: TGTGCCAGCAGCGTAGGTAGCGGGGCATGGGATACGCAGTATTTT.

This clonotype was seen just once. Lacking the conserved final phenylalanine or tryptophan, this CDR3 likely reflects a read error. This sequence joins TRBV3-1 and TRBJ2-7, with D unresolved. CDR1 and CDR2 from the germline V gene are LGHDT and YNNKEL (reference sequence). V lost 1 base and J 1 base, leaving 8 bases between the germline ends. This CDR3 is built from 14 residues. The CDR3 DNA reads TGTGCCAGCAGCCAAGTACTGGGGTCCTACGAGCAGTACTCC. Protein product: CASSQVLGSYEQYS.

This clonotype was found a few times. The chain has TRBV5-1 and TRBJ1-6; 8 positions agree with TRBD1. The CDR3 spans 15 residues. The germline V gene has CDR1 SGHRS and CDR2 YFSETQ. With 0 bases clipped from V and 10 bases from J, the junction kept 6 bases outside the gene matches. The DNA for the CDR3 is TGCGCCAGCAGCTTGGCGGGACAGGAGCGGTCACCCCTCCACTTT. Translating it yields CASSLAGQERSPLHF.

This chain connects TRBV20-1 to TRBJ1-2; D is possibly TRBD1 (5 bases). The CDR3 runs 13 residues. Germline V CDR1 and CDR2: DFQATT, SNEGSKA (reference sequence). Trimming stripped 5 bases from V and 3 bases from J, with 13 bases between. The DNA of the CDR3 is TGCAGTGCTGTACCGACAGCTTACTATGGCTACACCTTC. Protein: CSAVPTAYYGYTF.

This CDR3 reads CSVEAGGLGTDTQYF. For the CDR3, the DNA is TGCAGCGTTGAAGCCGGGGGCTTGGGCACAGATACGCAGTATTTT. The chain employs TRBV29-1 and TRBJ2-3; D is tentatively TRBD1 or TRBD2 (6 bases each). Germline-derived CDR1 and CDR2 are SQVTM and ANQGSEA. The V and J ends lost 1 base and 1 base respectively, with 12 bases between them. The CDR3 is made up of 15 amino acids.

V gene TRBV29-1 combines with J gene TRBJ2-3; D is unclear. The length of the CDR3 is 11 residues. V was shortened by 2 bases and J by 6 bases, with 6 bases between the two germline ends. The germline V gene encodes CDR1 SQVTM and CDR2 ANQGSEA. CDR3 residues: CSVEIGDTQYF. CDR3 DNA sequence: TGCAGCGTTGAAATCGGGGATACGCAGTATTTT.

In this sample, this clonotype turned up many times. CDR3 nucleotides: TGTGCCAGCAGCGGGACCTTGAGCCTGAACACTGAAGCTTTCTTT. Amino acids: CASSGTLSLNTEAFF. This chain links TRBV12-3 or TRBV12-4 with TRBJ1-1, with D tentatively TRBD1 (5 bases). CDR3 size: 15 residues. The V and J ends lost 6 bases and 0 bases respectively, with 14 bases between them.